Listed here is a single T cell receptor (beta chain). Its cognate antigen is unknown. With V trimmed by 8 bases and J by 4 bases, 9 bases remained unmatched. Germline loops: CDR1 SQVTM, CDR2 ANQGSEA. This CDR3 region has 13 residues. Sorted subsets were amplified in replicate PCRs using around 220 ng DNA, approximately 30,000 T cell genomes. Sequencing was performed with immunoSEQ multiplex PCR; in TCRdb, only in-frame clones are kept and a portion is missing. The data show 2.5 million or so clones, around nine tenths seen once. This entry is derived from a study of shared clonotypes between healthy human individuals. Study-wide results and caveats: The study's rarefaction showed incomplete sorted-subset sequencing despite large depth.

Sequenced sample: naive CD4+ T cells sorted from blood. Subset denoted: CD45RA+ positively selected. The receptor's source is a man in his late teens or twenties in good health. The V call is TRBV29-1, the J call TRBJ2-3; the match to TRBD1 covers 7 bases. CDR3 in amino acids: CSSGEGASDTQYF. The CDR3 region has the DNA TGCAGCTCCGGAGAGGGGGCATCAGATACGCAGTATTTT.